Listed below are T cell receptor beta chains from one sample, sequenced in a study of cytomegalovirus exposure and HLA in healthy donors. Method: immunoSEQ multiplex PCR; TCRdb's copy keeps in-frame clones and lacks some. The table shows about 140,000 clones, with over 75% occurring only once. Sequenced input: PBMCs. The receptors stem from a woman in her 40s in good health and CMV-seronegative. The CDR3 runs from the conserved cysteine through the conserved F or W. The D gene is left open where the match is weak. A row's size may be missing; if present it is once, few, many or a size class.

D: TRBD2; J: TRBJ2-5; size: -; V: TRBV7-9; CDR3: CSSSSGLAGGPGETQYF; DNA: TGTTCCAGCAGCTCGGGACTAGCGGGAGGGCCGGGTGAGACCCAGTACTTC
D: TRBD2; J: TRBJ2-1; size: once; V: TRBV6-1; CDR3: CASSAGTSGFNEQFF; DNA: TGTGCCAGCAGCGCCGGGACTAGCGGCTTCAATGAGCAGTTCTTC
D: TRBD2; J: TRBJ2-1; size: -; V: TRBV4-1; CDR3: CASSQDPGGPFF; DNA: TGCGCCAGCAGCCAAGACCCGGGAGGGCCGTTCTTC
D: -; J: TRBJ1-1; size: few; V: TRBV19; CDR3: CASRDPGKIFEAFF; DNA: TGTGCCAGTAGAGATCCAGGGAAAATCTTTGAAGCTTTCTTT
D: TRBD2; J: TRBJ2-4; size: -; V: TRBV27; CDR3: CASSFGGVDIQHF; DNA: TGTGCCAGCAGTTTTGGGGGGGTGGACATTCAGCACTTC
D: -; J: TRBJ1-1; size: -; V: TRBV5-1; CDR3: CASSADGIMTWNTEAFF; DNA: TGCGCCAGCAGCGCTGACGGAATTATGACTTGGAACACTGAAGCTTTCTTT
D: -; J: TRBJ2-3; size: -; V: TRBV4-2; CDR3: CASSLRPEASTDTQYF; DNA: TGTGCCAGCAGCCTCAGACCAGAAGCGAGCACAGATACGCAGTATTTT
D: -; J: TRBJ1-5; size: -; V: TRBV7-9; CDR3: CASSSVGARGYSNQPQHF; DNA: TGTGCCAGCAGCTCGGTCGGCGCCAGGGGTTATAGCAATCAGCCCCAGCATTTT
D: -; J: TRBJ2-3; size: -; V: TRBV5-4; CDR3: CASSFRSGSSTDTQYF; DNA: TGTGCCAGCAGCTTTCGTTCGGGATCTAGCACAGATACGCAGTATTTT
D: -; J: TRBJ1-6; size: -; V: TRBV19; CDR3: CASRRQLGGPLHF; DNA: TGTGCCTCGCGGAGACAGCTTGGTGGACCCCTCCACTTT
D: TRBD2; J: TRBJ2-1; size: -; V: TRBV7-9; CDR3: CASSPRGTSGANEQFF; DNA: TGTGCCAGCAGCCCCAGAGGAACTAGCGGGGCCAATGAGCAGTTCTTC
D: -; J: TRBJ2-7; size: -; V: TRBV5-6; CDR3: CASSLAAGAYEQYF; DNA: TGTGCCAGCAGCTTAGCAGCCGGAGCCTACGAGCAGTACTTC
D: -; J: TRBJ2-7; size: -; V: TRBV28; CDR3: CASSQAKRFSPYEQYF; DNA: TGTGCCAGCAGTCAAGCTAAACGTTTCTCCCCCTACGAGCAGTACTTC
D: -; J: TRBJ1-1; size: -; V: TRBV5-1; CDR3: CASSLDGPPNTEAFF; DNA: TGCGCCAGCAGCTTGGATGGGCCCCCGAACACTGAAGCTTTCTTT
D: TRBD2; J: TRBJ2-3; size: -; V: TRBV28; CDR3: CASSLAGDRTDTQYF; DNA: TGTGCCAGCAGTTTAGCGGGAGACCGCACAGATACGCAGTATTTT
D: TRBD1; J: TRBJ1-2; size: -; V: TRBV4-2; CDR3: CASSQDLRGLGYGYTF; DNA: TGTGCCAGCAGCCAAGACCTCAGGGGGCTAGGCTATGGCTACACCTTC
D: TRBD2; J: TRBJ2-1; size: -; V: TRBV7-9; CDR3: CASSFEASGYNEQFF; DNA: TGTGCCAGCAGTTTTGAGGCTAGCGGCTACAATGAGCAGTTCTTC
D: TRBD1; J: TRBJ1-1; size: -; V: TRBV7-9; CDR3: CASSLTGVDTEAFF; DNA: TGTGCCAGCAGCTTAACAGGGGTGGACACTGAAGCTTTCTTT
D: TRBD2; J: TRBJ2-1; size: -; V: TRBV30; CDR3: CAWSGLAAYNEQFF; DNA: TGTGCCTGGAGTGGGCTAGCGGCCTACAATGAGCAGTTCTTC
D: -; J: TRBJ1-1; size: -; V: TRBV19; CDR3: CASNWGGQGAFF; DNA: TGTGCCAGTAACTGGGGGGGCCAGGGAGCTTTCTTT
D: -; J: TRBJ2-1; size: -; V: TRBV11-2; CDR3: CASSTTGSEEQFF; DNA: TGTGCCAGCAGCACAACAGGGAGTGAAGAGCAGTTCTTC
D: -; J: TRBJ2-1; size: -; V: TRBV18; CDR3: CASSPPTRTNEQFF; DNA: TGTGCCAGCTCACCACCGACTAGAACCAATGAGCAGTTCTTC
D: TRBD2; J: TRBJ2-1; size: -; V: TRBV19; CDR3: CASSIAPGGLAGALNEQFF; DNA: TGTGCCAGTAGTATAGCCCCGGGGGGGCTAGCGGGAGCTCTCAATGAGCAGTTCTTC
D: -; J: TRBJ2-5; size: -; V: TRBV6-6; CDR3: CASTYYETQYF; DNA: TGTGCCAGCACCTACTATGAGACCCAGTACTTC
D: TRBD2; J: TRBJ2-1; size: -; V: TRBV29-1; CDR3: CSVENFSGRLSYNEQFF; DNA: TGCAGCGTTGAAAATTTTAGCGGGAGGCTATCCTACAATGAGCAGTTCTTC
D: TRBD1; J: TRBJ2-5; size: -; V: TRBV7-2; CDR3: CASSLWGTGSQETQYF; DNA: TGTGCCAGCAGCTTATGGGGGACAGGGAGTCAAGAGACCCAGTACTTC
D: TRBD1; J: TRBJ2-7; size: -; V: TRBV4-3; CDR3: CASSRNTGQTYEQYF; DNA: TGCGCCAGCAGCCGGAACACGGGACAGACCTACGAGCAGTACTTC
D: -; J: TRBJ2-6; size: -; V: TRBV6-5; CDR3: CASSYRYSEANVLTF; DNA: TGTGCCAGCAGTTACAGGTACAGTGAGGCCAACGTCCTGACTTTC
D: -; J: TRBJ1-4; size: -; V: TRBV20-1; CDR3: CSVQDREKLFF; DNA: TGCAGTGTCCAAGACAGGGAAAAACTGTTTTTT
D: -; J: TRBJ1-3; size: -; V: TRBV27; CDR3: CASSLGGFGNTIYF; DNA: TGTGCCAGCAGTTTGGGGGGTTTCGGAAACACCATATATTTT
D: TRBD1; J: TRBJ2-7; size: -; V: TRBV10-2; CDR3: CASSEDRVGDEQYF; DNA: TGCGCCAGCAGTGAGGACAGGGTAGGGGACGAGCAGTACTTC
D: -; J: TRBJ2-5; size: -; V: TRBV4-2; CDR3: CASSQKREETQYF; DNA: TGTGCCAGCAGCCAAAAGCGGGAAGAGACCCAGTACTTC
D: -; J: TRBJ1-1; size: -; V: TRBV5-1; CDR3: CASRSRPLNTEAFF; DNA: TGCGCCAGCAGATCCAGGCCATTGAACACTGAAGCTTTCTTT
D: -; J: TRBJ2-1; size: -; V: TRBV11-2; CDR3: CASSLGGLAFNEQFF; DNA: TGTGCCAGCAGCTTAGGTGGGCTAGCTTTCAATGAGCAGTTCTTC
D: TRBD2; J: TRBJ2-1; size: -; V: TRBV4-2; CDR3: CASSSGRGSYNEQFF; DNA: TGTGCCAGCAGCAGCGGGAGGGGAAGCTACAATGAGCAGTTCTTC
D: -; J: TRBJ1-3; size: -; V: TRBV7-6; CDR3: CASSLGQLSSGNTIYF; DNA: TGTGCCAGCAGCTTGGGGCAACTAAGCTCTGGAAACACCATATATTTT
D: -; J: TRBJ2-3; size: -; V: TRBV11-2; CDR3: CASSLAPANGDTQYF; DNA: TGTGCCAGCAGCTTAGCCCCCGCTAACGGGGATACGCAGTATTTT
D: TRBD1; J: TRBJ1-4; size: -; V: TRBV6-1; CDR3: CASSRQGALGEKLFF; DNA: TGTGCCAGCAGTAGACAGGGGGCGCTCGGCGAAAAACTGTTTTTT
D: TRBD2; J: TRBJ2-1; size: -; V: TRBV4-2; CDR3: CASSQDVAGGPYNEQFF; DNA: TGTGCCAGCAGCCAAGATGTCGCGGGAGGGCCCTACAATGAGCAGTTCTTC
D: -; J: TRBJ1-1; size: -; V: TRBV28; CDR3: CASSPGTTTEAFF; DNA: TGTGCCAGCAGTCCGGGAACGACAACGGAAGCTTTCTTT
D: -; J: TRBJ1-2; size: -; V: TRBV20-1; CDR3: CSALTFDGYTF; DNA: TGCAGTGCGCTGACTTTCGACGGCTACACCTTC
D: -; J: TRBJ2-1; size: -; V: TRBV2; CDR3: CASRDSNYNEQFF; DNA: TGTGCCAGCCGGGATTCTAACTACAATGAGCAGTTCTTC
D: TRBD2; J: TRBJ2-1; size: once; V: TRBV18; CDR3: CASSPALADNEQFF; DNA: TGTGCCAGCTCACCGGCACTAGCGGACAATGAGCAGTTCTTC
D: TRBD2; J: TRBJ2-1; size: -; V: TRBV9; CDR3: CASSVVLAGEGEQFF; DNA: TGTGCCAGCAGCGTAGTACTAGCGGGAGAGGGTGAGCAGTTCTTC
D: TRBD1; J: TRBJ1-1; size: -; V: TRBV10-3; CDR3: CAISPGTGLMNTEAFF; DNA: TGTGCCATCAGCCCCGGGACAGGGTTGATGAACACTGAAGCTTTCTTT
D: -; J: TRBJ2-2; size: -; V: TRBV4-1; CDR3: CASSQAAGELFF; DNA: TGCGCCAGCAGCCAAGCTGCCGGGGAGCTGTTTTTT
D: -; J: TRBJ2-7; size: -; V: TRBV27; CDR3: CASSLGAGAYEQYF; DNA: TGTGCCAGCAGTTTAGGGGCAGGGGCCTACGAGCAGTACTTC
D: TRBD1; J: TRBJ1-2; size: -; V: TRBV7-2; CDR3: CASSLVRGQDGYTF; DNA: TGTGCCAGCAGCTTAGTCAGGGGGCAGGATGGCTACACCTTC
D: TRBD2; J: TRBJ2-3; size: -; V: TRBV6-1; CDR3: CASSEVLGRVLDTQYF; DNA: TGTGCCAGCAGTGAAGTACTAGGGAGGGTATTAGATACGCAGTATTTT